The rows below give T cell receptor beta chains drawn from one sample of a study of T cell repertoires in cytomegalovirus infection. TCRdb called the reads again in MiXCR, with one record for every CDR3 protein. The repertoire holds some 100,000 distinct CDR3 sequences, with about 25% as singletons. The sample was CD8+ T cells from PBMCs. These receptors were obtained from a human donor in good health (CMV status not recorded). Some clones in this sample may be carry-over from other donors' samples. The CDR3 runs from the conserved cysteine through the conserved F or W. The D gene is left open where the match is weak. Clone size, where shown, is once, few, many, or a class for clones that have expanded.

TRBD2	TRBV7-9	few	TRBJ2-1	TGTGCCAGCAGCCGCCTAGCGGGGGGAAACAATGAGCAGTTCTTC	CASSRLAGGNNEQFF
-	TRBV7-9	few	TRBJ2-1	TGTGCCAGCAGCCACCAAGATCTGGGAAGTGAGCAGTTCTTC	CASSHQDLGSEQFF
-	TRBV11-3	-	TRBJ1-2	TGTGCCAGCAGCCCCCGGGAATCGGGCTATGGCTACACCTTC	CASSPRESGYGYTF
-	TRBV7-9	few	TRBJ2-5	TGTGCCAGCAGCTTAAGCTTCAGTCTACACCAAGAGACCCAGTACTTC	CASSLSFSLHQETQYF
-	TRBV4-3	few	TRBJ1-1	TGCGCCAGCAGCCAAGGTCTCAGACCGTCGGATGAAGCTTTCTTT	CASSQGLRPSDEAFF
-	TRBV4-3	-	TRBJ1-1	TGCGCCAGCAGCCAAGAGGACGAGGGAATTGAAGCTTTCTTT	CASSQEDEGIEAFF
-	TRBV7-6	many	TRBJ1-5	TGTGCCAGCAGCTTAGACGGAGGTAGCAATCAGCCCCAGCATTTT	CASSLDGGSNQPQHF
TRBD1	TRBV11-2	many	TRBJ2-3	TGTGCCAGCAGCTTAGTTGCCGGGACAGGGGGCGAAGATACGCAGTATTTT	CASSLVAGTGGEDTQYF
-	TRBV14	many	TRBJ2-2	TGTGCCAGCAGCCAAGACTGGGAACAGGGCGGGGAGCTGTTTTTT	CASSQDWEQGGELFF
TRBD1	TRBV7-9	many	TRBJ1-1	TGTGCCAGCAGGCCACAGGGGGCGCAAAACACTGAAGCTTTCTTT	CASRPQGAQNTEAFF
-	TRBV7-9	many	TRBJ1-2	TGTGCCAGCAGCTTAGTGGAGGGTGAAGGGTATGGCTACACCTTC	CASSLVEGEGYGYTF
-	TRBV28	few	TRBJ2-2	TGTGCCAGCAGTTTATTCGGGGGAATCCCGAACACCGGGGAGCTGTTTTTT	CASSLFGGIPNTGELFF
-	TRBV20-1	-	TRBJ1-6	TGCAGTGCTAGAGATAGTGAAGCTCCGAGCAATTCACCCCTCCACTTT	CSARDSEAPSNSPLHF
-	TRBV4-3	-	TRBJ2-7	TGCGCCAGCAGCCAAGAGAGCAGGGAGAGCGACTACGAGCAGTACTTC	CASSQESRESDYEQYF
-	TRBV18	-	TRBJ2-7	TGTGCCAGCTCACCTAAACTGAACTACGAGCAGTACTTC	CASSPKLNYEQYF
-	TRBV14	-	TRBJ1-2	TGTGCCAGCAGCCAAGGGGGAATGGATGGCTACACCTTC	CASSQGGMDGYTF
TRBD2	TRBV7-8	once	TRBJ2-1	TGTGCCAGCAGCTCATATAGCGGGTCCTACAATGAGCAGTTCTTC	CASSSYSGSYNEQFF
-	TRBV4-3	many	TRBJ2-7	TGCGCCAGCAGCCAAGGGGGTCACCCCAGCTACGAGCAGTACTTC	CASSQGGHPSYEQYF
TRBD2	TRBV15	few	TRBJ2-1	TGTGCCACCAGCAGAGTGGCTAGCGGGGAGGTGCAGTTCTTC	CATSRVASGEVQFF
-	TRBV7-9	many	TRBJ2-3	TGTGCCAGCACCCCCGGGGGAGGCCCAGATACGCAGTATTTT	CASTPGGGPDTQYF
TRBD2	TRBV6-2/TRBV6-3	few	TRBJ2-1	TGTGCCAGCATCTACCGTAGCGGGGATCTTCCCTCCTACAATGAGCAGTTCTTC	CASIYRSGDLPSYNEQFF
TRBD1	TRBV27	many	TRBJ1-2	TGTGCCAGCAAGAACGGGACAGCCCTTCACTATGGCTACACCTTC	CASKNGTALHYGYTF
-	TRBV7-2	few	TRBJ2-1	TGTGCCAGCAGCTTCCTAAGCTCCTACAATGAGCAGTTCTTC	CASSFLSSYNEQFF
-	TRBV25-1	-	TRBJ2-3	TGTGCCAGCACCGGACAATTCAGCACAGATACGCAGTATTTT	CASTGQFSTDTQYF
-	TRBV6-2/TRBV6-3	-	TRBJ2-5	TGTGCCAGCAGCCACCTCTTAGAGACCCAGTACTTC	CASSHLLETQYF
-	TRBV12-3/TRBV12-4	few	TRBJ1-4	TGTGCCAGCAGTTTAGGGGTGGGGACTAATGAAAAACTGTTTTTT	CASSLGVGTNEKLFF
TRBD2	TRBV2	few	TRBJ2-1	TGTGCCAGCAGTGGGTTAGCGGGAGACAATGAGCAGTTCTTC	CASSGLAGDNEQFF
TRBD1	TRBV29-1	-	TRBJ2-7	TGCAGCGTTGAATGTGGGACAGAGACCTACGAGCAGTACTTC	CSVECGTETYEQYF
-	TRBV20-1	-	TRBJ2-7	TGCAGTGCTCAGAACCCGACGAGCTACGAGCAGTACTTC	CSAQNPTSYEQYF
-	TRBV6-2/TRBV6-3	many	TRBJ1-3	TGTGCCAGCAGTTACTCGGTGGGCTCTGGAAACACCATATATTTT	CASSYSVGSGNTIYF
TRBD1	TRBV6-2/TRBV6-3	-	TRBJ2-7	TGTGCCAGCAGTTTTCCAGGGGACAGTTACGAGCAGTACTTC	CASSFPGDSYEQYF
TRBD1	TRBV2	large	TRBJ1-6	TGTGCCAGCACCGAAGTGGACAGGGACGGATCACCCCTCCACTTT	CASTEVDRDGSPLHF
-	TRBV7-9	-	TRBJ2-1	TGTGCCAGCGGAGATGAGGGGCCACAGATACTCTTC	CASGDEGPQILF
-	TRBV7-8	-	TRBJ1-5	TGTGCCAGCAGCCCAGAGGTAGGGGGTCATCAGCCCCAGCATTTT	CASSPEVGGHQPQHF
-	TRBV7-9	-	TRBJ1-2	TGTGCCAGCAGCCCCAGGAATTTTAACTATGGCTACACCTTC	CASSPRNFNYGYTF
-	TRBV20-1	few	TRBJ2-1	TGCAGTGCTTTCCCACCCGGGACTCATTACAATGAGCAGTTCTTC	CSAFPPGTHYNEQFF
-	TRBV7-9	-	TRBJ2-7	TGTGCCAGCAGCTCCCTGGACAGTCGCTCCTACGAGCAGTACTTC	CASSSLDSRSYEQYF
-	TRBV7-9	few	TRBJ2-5	TGTGCCAGCATCCCGGCGAACCACTGGGAGACCCAGTACTTC	CASIPANHWETQYF
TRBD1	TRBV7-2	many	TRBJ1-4	TGTGCCAGCAGCCCGACAGGGGGAAAAGAAAAACTGTTTTTT	CASSPTGGKEKLFF
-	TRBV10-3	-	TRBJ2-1	TGTGCCATCAGTGACGGAGACAATGAGCAGTTCTTC	CAISDGDNEQFF
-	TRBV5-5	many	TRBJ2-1	TGTGCCAGCAGACCCGGGGCGCTGAGCTCCTACAATGAGCAGTTCTTC	CASRPGALSSYNEQFF
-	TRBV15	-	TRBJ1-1	TGTGCCACCAACACGGAGGGGAACACTGAAGCTTTCTTT	CATNTEGNTEAFF
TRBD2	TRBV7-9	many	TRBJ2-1	TGTGCCAGCAGCTATACTAGCGGCTCCTACAATGAGCAGTTCTTC	CASSYTSGSYNEQFF
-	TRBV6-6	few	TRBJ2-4	TGTGCCAGCACCCTTAAGGGGGGGGAGGCCAAAAACATTCAGTACTTC	CASTLKGGEAKNIQYF
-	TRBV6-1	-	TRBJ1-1	TGTGCCAGCAGTGAATGGAACACTGAAGCTTTCTTT	CASSEWNTEAFF
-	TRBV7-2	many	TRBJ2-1	TGTGCCAGCAGCTTAGCCCTGGGGGCACAGGGTTACAATGAGCAGTTCTTC	CASSLALGAQGYNEQFF
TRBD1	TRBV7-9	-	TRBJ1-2	TGTGCCAGCAGGGGGGGACAGAACTATGGCTACACCTTC	CASRGGQNYGYTF
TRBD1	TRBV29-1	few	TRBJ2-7	TGCAGCGTTGTAGCAGGGGGCATTTCCTACGAGCAGTACTTC	CSVVAGGISYEQYF
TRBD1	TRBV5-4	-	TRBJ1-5	TGTGCCAGCAGCCACTCGACAGGGGGCATCAATCAGCCCCAGCATTTT	CASSHSTGGINQPQHF
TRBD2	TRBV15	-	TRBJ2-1	TGTGCCACCAGCAGGGGCGGGACTAGCGCCTATAATGAGCAGTTCTTC	CATSRGGTSAYNEQFF
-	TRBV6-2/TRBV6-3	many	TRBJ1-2	TGTGCCAGCAGTTACGGAGGACAGTCCTATGGCTACACCTTC	CASSYGGQSYGYTF